One and the same sample provided the 14 T cell receptor beta chains below, sequenced in a study of shared clonotypes between healthy human individuals. This table comes from immunoSEQ multiplex PCR, and its TCRdb copy is limited to in-frame clones, with some not included. This sample has 2 million to 2.5 million clones, with more than 85% found just once. Sequenced material: naive CD4+ T cells from PBMCs. Subset here: CD45RA+ positively selected. These receptors originate from a man aged 18 to 29 in good health. Some clones in this sample may be carry-over from other donors' samples.

The chain employs TRBV6-4 and TRBJ2-3; 8 bases map to TRBD1. Germline CDR1 is MRHNA and CDR2 is SNTAGT. V dropped 6 bases and J dropped 3; count of bases not matched to a gene: 8. This CDR3 spans 15 amino acids. CDR3 nucleotide sequence: TGTGCCAGCAGCCCACAGGGGGTGTCAACAGATACGCAGTATTTT. This translates into CASSPQGVSTDTQYF.

The DNA for the CDR3 is TGTGCCAGTTTTGGGACTACCTACGAGCAGTACTTC. This encodes CASFGTTYEQYF. This rearrangement joins TRBV6-4 to TRBJ2-7, with 7 bases matching TRBD2. Germline values: CDR1 MRHNA, CDR2 SNTAGT. The junction had 4 bases not matched to a gene; V was cut back by 9 bases and J by 2 bases. This CDR3 comprises 12 residues.

The chain recombines TRBV2 with TRBJ2-7; D perhaps matches TRBD2 (6 bases). The germline V gene encodes CDR1 SNHLY and CDR2 FYNNEI. The V end was cut by 7 bases, the J end by 2 bases, with 15 bases between. This CDR3 is 14 amino acids long. CDR3 coding DNA: TGTGCCAGCACCCGACTAGGCCTGACCTACGAGCAGTACTTC. Its translation is CASTRLGLTYEQYF.

The chain recombines TRBV4-1 with TRBJ1-2; D is unclear. The CDR3 is 14 amino acids. Looked up from germline, CDR1 is MGHRA and CDR2 is YSYEKL. Trimming stripped 4 bases from V and 5 bases from J, with 14 bases between. Here the CDR3 reads CASSLVGASYGYTF. CDR3 bases: TGCGCCAGCAGCCTAGTCGGCGCAAGTTATGGCTACACCTTC.

The chain is built from TRBV2 and TRBJ2-3; 7 nucleotides agree with TRBD1. CDR3 size: 12 residues. The V segment lost 10 bases and the J segment 6 bases; nucleotides outside the gene matches: 7. In germline, CDR1 is SNHLY, CDR2 FYNNEI. CDR3 residues: CATGQVGDTQYF. DNA of the CDR3: TGTGCCACCGGACAGGTCGGGGATACGCAGTATTTT. Together with reference TRBV2 and TRBJ2-3, the CDR3 gives the full variable domain: EPEVTQTPSHQVTQMGQEVILRCVPISNHLYFYWYRQILGQKVEFLVSFYNNEISEKSEIFDDQFSVERPDGSNFTLKIRSTKLEDSAMYFCATGQVGDTQYFGPGTRLTVL.

The chain combines TRBV15 with TRBJ2-1, with D possibly being TRBD1 or TRBD2 (5 bases each). V was clipped by 0 bases and J by 0 bases, with 12 bases between them. Looked up from germline, CDR1 is LNHNV and CDR2 is YYDKDF (reference sequence). The length of the CDR3 is 17 residues. CDR3 protein: CATSRDGDVSSYNEQFF. CDR3 sequence (DNA): TGTGCCACCAGCAGAGATGGGGACGTGTCCTCCTACAATGAGCAGTTCTTC.

The chain couples TRBV7-2 to TRBJ1-2; D remains ambiguous. Trimming took off 1 base at V and 8 bases at J, with 17 bases between the two ends. This CDR3 has 15 amino acids. Germline assignment: CDR1 SGHTA and CDR2 FQGNSA. CDR3: CASSLGSQGRLGYTF. The CDR3 coding sequence is TGTGCCAGCAGCTTAGGATCCCAAGGGAGGTTAGGCTACACCTTC. Full variable domain (rest looked up from reference TRBV7-2 and TRBJ1-2): GAGVSQSPSNKVTEKGKDVELRCDPISGHTALYWYRQSLGQGLEFLIYFQGNSAPDKSGLPSDRFSAERTGGSVSTLTIQRTQQEDSAVYLCASSLGSQGRLGYTFGSGTRLTVV.

The chain couples TRBV5-1 to TRBJ2-1; unclear D gene. From germline, CDR1 is SGHRS and CDR2 YFSETQ. V was trimmed by 2 bases and J by 0 bases, leaving 9 bases between them. CDR3 size: 15 residues. DNA of the CDR3: TGCGCCAGCAGCTTCGGCGTTGTCTCCTACAATGAGCAGTTCTTC. Its translation: CASSFGVVSYNEQFF.

The genes are TRBV16 and TRBJ2-1, with 9 bases fitting TRBD1. The length of the CDR3 is 17 residues. With 4 bases clipped from V and 4 bases from J, the junction kept 11 bases outside the gene matches. The germline V gene has CDR1 KGHSY and CDR2 FQNENV. Here the CDR3 DNA reads TGTGCCAGCAGCCGACAGATATTGGGACAGGGATACAATGAGCAGTTCTTC. It translates to CASSRQILGQGYNEQFF. Full variable domain (remainder filled in from reference TRBV16 and TRBJ2-1): GEEVAQTPKHLVRGEGQKAKLYCAPIKGHSYVFWYQQVLKNEFKFLISFQNENVFDETGMPKERFSAKCLPNSPCSLEIQATKLEDSAVYFCASSRQILGQGYNEQFFGPGTRLTVL.

This chain joins TRBV6-4 and TRBJ1-6, with 8 positions matching TRBD1. The germline V gene has CDR1 MRHNA and CDR2 SNTAGT. V was clipped by 7 bases and J by 7 bases; unmatched bases: 9. CDR3 size: 15 residues. The CDR3: CASIEDRAENSPLHF. CDR3 bases: TGTGCCAGCATCGAGGACAGGGCGGAGAATTCACCCCTCCACTTT.

The genes are TRBV10-3 and TRBJ1-6; 7 nucleotides line up with TRBD1. Losses at the gene ends were 4 bases for V and 5 bases for J; bases not matched to a gene: 5. This CDR3 is built from 15 residues. Germline V gene data show CDR1 as ENHRY and CDR2 as SYGVKD. DNA of the CDR3: TGTGCCATCAGTGGACAGGGCCAAGATAATTCACCCCTCCACTTT. The encoded protein is CAISGQGQDNSPLHF.

About this clone itself: At one boundary the junction diverges from the germline segment, which might be a read error. This same CDR3 is encoded by further DNA sequences in the sample. The gene calls are TRBV28 and TRBJ1-4; 9 nucleotides line up with TRBD1. Germline V gene lookup returns CDR1 MDHEN and CDR2 SYDVKM. The CDR3 is made up of 15 amino acids. CDR3: CASSPPGQGGEKLFF. The CDR3 DNA is TGCGCCAGCAGTCCTCCGGGACAGGGAGGTGAAAAACTGTTTTTT.

The chain recombines TRBV4-2 with TRBJ1-5; D unclear. V was cut by 0 bases and J by 0 bases, with 12 bases left in between. Germline V gives CDR1 LGHNA, CDR2 YNFKEQ. This CDR3 region has 17 residues. The CDR3: CASSQEMWERSNQPQHF. In DNA, the CDR3 is TGTGCCAGCAGCCAAGAAATGTGGGAACGTAGCAATCAGCCCCAGCATTTT.

The rearrangement uses TRBV29-1 and TRBJ2-5; 9 bases are shared with TRBD2. V lost 1 base, J lost 5 bases, and 8 bases stayed unmatched. The CDR3 runs to 15 residues. The germline CDR1 and CDR2 sequences are SQVTM and ANQGSEA. The CDR3 sequence: CSVEASGRSGETQYF. In DNA form, the CDR3 reads TGCAGCGTTGAAGCCAGCGGGAGGTCAGGGGAGACCCAGTACTTC.